The 16 T cell receptor beta chains presented below share a single source sample, sequenced in a study of CD8+CD57+ T cells in acquired aplastic anemia (dated by TCRdb to 2016 to 2019). Sequenced using an Illumina HiSeq 2000. TCR beta VDJ combination and CDR3 sequence profiling used genomic DNA as the template. TCRdb reworked the public reads: Q25 trimming with fastp, MiXCR clone assembly, productive beta chains retained. Under each unique CDR3 protein, matching rows form one entry showing the most common genes and DNA. In this sample the table shows some 120,000 distinct CDR3 sequences, over 45% of which occur a single time. The top ten clones comprise about 2.7% of the sample. Sequenced input: sorted CD4+, CD8+, or CD8+CD57+ T cells (not recorded which) from PBMCs. The receptors derive from a human donor in good health, serving as a control.

The V gene is TRBV2, the J gene TRBJ1-2; D is ambiguous. The CDR3 runs 12 residues. V lost 5 bases to trimming and J lost 6 bases, with 10 bases between them. The germline V gene has CDR1 SNHLY and CDR2 FYNNEI. CDR3: CASSLIGDGYTF. The CDR3 DNA follows: TGTGCCAGCAGTCTGATAGGAGATGGCTACACCTTC.

A word on this clonotype: A single base separates this from a much larger clone, so it may be a read error. This chain uses TRBV6-1 with TRBJ1-6, with 9 bases identical to TRBD1. The germline gives CDR1 MNHNS, CDR2 SASEGT. The CDR3 covers 16 residues. The V gene end was trimmed by 6 bases and the J gene end by 8 bases; junction bases not matched to a gene: 11. CDR3 amino acids: CASSLQGATYDSPLHF. CDR3 nucleotide sequence: TGTGCCAGCAGCCTACAGGGGGCTACTTATGATTCACCCCTCCACTTT.

The rearrangement joins TRBV20-1 to TRBJ1-1; D is possibly TRBD1 (6 bases). Germline V gene sequence: CDR1 DFQATT, CDR2 SNEGSKA (reference sequence). CDR3 length: 12 residues. Trimming left V 1 base short and J 4 bases short, with 7 bases between. In DNA, the CDR3 is TGCAGTGCTAGAGGAGGGGGCACTGAAGCTTTCTTT. Its protein is CSARGGGTEAFF.

This clonotype was picked up many times. The chain joins TRBV12-3 or TRBV12-4 to TRBJ1-1; 7 bases align to TRBD1. The CDR3 is 14 amino acids. The junction had 7 bases not matched to a gene; V was cut back by 5 bases and J by 4 bases. For the CDR3, the DNA is TGTGCCAGCAGTCCCCGACAGGGATTCACTGAAGCTTTCTTT. Its translation is CASSPRQGFTEAFF.

This clonotype was observed a handful of times. This could be a read error, since a much larger clone is one nucleotide away. The gene calls are TRBV4-2 and TRBJ1-2; 9 bases align to TRBD1. From germline, CDR1 is LGHNA and CDR2 YNFKEQ. The CDR3 has 15 amino acids. The CDR3 sequence: CASSQDSTGGNGYAF. As DNA, the CDR3 is TGTGCCAGCAGCCAAGATTCTACAGGGGGCAATGGCTACGCCTTC.

As concerns this clonotype: This may be a read error: a much more frequent sequence differs by one nucleotide. This sequence joins TRBV12-3 or TRBV12-4 and TRBJ1-3; D is unresolved. The CDR3 is made up of 13 amino acids. The V end lost 1 base, the J end lost 10 bases, and 11 bases lay between the germline ends. CDR3 bases: TGTGCCAGCAGTTTAGGGGGTACTAGAACCATATATTTT. Translation: CASSLGGTRTIYF.

This clonotype came up a few times. The genes are TRBV11-2 and TRBJ2-7; D may correspond to TRBD1 or TRBD2 (5 bases each). Germline V gives CDR1 SGHAT, CDR2 FQNNGV. The CDR3 is made up of 16 amino acids. V dropped 4 bases and J dropped 2 bases, with 18 bases sitting between them. CDR3 nucleotide sequence: TGTGCCAGCAGCTCGGGGCCGACAGAGAAGACCTACGAGCAGTACTTC. This translates into CASSSGPTEKTYEQYF.

Ten or more counts support this clonotype. The V and J genes are TRBV7-9 and TRBJ1-2, with TRBD1 matching over 10 bases. CDR3 length: 14 residues. Losses at the gene ends were 5 bases for V and 6 bases for J; bases not matched to a gene: 6. The V gene's germline CDR1 is SEHNR and CDR2 FQNEAQ (reference sequence). Written as DNA, the CDR3 is TGTGCCAGCAGCACGAGGACAGGGGGAAATGGCTACACCTTC. Translating gives CASSTRTGGNGYTF.

V is TRBV13 and J is TRBJ1-1, with D unresolved. Deletions cut 10 bases from V and 6 bases from J, with 18 bases between. Germline CDR1 is PRHDT and CDR2 is FYEKMQ (reference sequence). The CDR3 contains 13 residues. CDR3 region: CATHLLGRAEAFF. The CDR3 region has the DNA TGTGCCACCCACCTTCTGGGGAGGGCTGAAGCTTTCTTT.

The rearrangement uses TRBV5-6 and TRBJ2-1; 12 bases are a match to TRBD2. The CDR3 totals 14 residues. Trimming removed 0 bases from V and 9 bases from J; junction bases left unmatched: 1. Germline CDR1 is SGHDT and CDR2 is YYEEEE. CDR3 sequence (DNA): TGTGCCAGCAGCTTGGGACTAGCGGGGGTTGAGCAGTTCTTC. It specifies CASSLGLAGVEQFF.

The chain employs TRBV7-3 and TRBJ1-1, with 7 bases identical to TRBD1. CDR1 and CDR2 from the germline V gene are SGHTA and FQGTGA. V shed 7 bases, J shed 0 bases, and the junction held 5 bases outside the gene matches. The CDR3 sequence is 14 residues long. CDR3 in DNA: TGTGCCAGCAAAGGGGGCACTATGAACACTGAAGCTTTCTTT. Translated: CASKGGTMNTEAFF.

The chain carries TRBV4-3 and TRBJ1-4; D uncertain. The CDR3 has 15 residues. Trimming took 1 base from V and 4 from J, leaving 10 bases between them. Germline V CDR1 and CDR2: LGHNA, YSLEER. The CDR3 here is CASSQAWQVNEKLFF. The CDR3 DNA sequence: TGCGCCAGCAGCCAAGCGTGGCAAGTTAATGAAAAACTGTTTTTT.

The chain uses TRBV6-1 and TRBJ1-5, with TRBD1 matching over 8 bases. The CDR3 contains 15 residues. The V and J ends lost 4 bases and 6 bases, in that order; junction bases with no gene match: 8. The germline V gene encodes CDR1 MNHNS and CDR2 SASEGT. In DNA form, the CDR3 reads TGTGCCAGCAGTGGGACAGGGCAGACGGGTCAGCCCCAGCATTTT. Its protein product is CASSGTGQTGQPQHF.

This clonotype was counted a few times. The rearrangement joins TRBV7-8 to TRBJ1-1, with 7 bases lining up with TRBD1. Germline values: CDR1 SGHVS, CDR2 FQNEAQ. V was pared by 6 bases and J by 4 bases, with 5 bases of the junction left unmatched. The CDR3 contains 13 residues. The CDR3: CASSWAGGTEAFF. The CDR3 DNA follows: TGTGCCAGCAGTTGGGCAGGGGGCACTGAAGCTTTCTTT. Using reference TRBV7-8 and TRBJ1-1 for the parts outside the CDR3, the full variable domain is GAGVSQSPRYKVAKRGQDVALRCDPISGHVSLFWYQQALGQGPEFLTYFQNEAQLDKSGLPSDRFFAERPEGSVSTLKIQRTQQEDSAVYLCASSWAGGTEAFFGQGTRLTVV.

This clonotype was seen a few times. The chain is built from TRBV18 and TRBJ1-1; D is uncertain. This CDR3 contains 13 residues. The germline V gene has CDR1 KGHSH and CDR2 LQKENI. V lost 3 bases and J 11 bases, leaving 16 bases between the germline ends. The CDR3 reads CASSPPTLEEAFF. The CDR3 region has the DNA TGTGCCAGCTCACCCCCGACCCTTGAAGAGGCTTTCTTT.

CDR3 DNA: TGTGCCAGCAGTGTCGGACAGTTGGGAAATACTGAAGCTTTCTTT. It codes for CASSVGQLGNTEAFF. This chain connects TRBV27 to TRBJ1-1; D is perhaps TRBD1 (6 bases). Trimming took off 5 bases at V and 5 bases at J, with 18 bases between the two ends. Germline assignment: CDR1 MNHEY and CDR2 SMNVEV (reference sequence). CDR3 length: 15 amino acids.